The 17 T cell receptor beta chains below all came from one sample that was sequenced in a study of early T cells in non-severe SARS-CoV-2 infection (dated by TCRdb to the early 2020s). The method behind the library was 5' RACE. Sequenced on a NextSeq 500. TCRdb applied fastp at Q25 and MiXCR to the public reads, then kept only in-frame beta chains. Each entry is one CDR3 protein sequence, shown with its most common DNA and genes. Within this sample are some 71,000 distinct CDR3 sequences, with approximately 10% of them counted one time only. The ten largest clones represent roughly 6% of the sample. The source was whole blood, collected at baseline. The receptor source for this set is an adult who was a healthcare worker with PCR-confirmed SARS-CoV-2 infection or an uninfected control (not recorded which).

This clonotype appeared a few times. V and J are TRBV5-5 and TRBJ2-7; D perhaps matches TRBD1 (6 bases). Germline V gene sequence: CDR1 SGHKS, CDR2 YYEKEE (reference sequence). The CDR3 runs 14 residues. Trimming took off 2 bases at V and 6 bases at J, with 15 bases between the two ends. The CDR3 DNA follows: TGTGCCAGCAGCTTCAGGCAGGGGATCTCCGAGCAGTACTTC. It specifies CASSFRQGISEQYF.

Worth noting for this clonotype: Its ends do not fully match the called genes, so a read error is possible. The rearrangement joins TRBV14 to TRBJ2-2; 10 bases line up with TRBD2. The CDR3 loop spans 16 amino acids. Germline values: CDR1 SGHDN, CDR2 FVKESK. The CDR3 region is CASSQRSGRNTGGLFF. DNA of the CDR3: TGTGCCAGCAGCCAGCGTAGCGGGAGGAACACCGGGGGGCTGTTTTTT.

The chain joins TRBV29-1 to TRBJ1-4; 8 nucleotides align to TRBD1. The CDR3 consists of 14 residues. The V segment lost 2 bases and the J segment 3 bases; nucleotides outside the gene matches: 2. Germline values: CDR1 SQVTM, CDR2 ANQGSEA. The CDR3 loop reads CSVEIQGANEKLFF. CDR3 nucleotides: TGCAGCGTTGAAATACAGGGGGCTAATGAAAAACTGTTTTTT.

The chain uses TRBV5-1 and TRBJ1-1, with 8 bases matching TRBD1. CDR3 length: 15 amino acids. V shed 5 bases, J shed 5 bases, and the junction held 11 bases outside the gene matches. CDR1 is SGHRS and CDR2 is YFSETQ in the germline V gene. Here the CDR3 DNA reads TGCGCCAGCAGAGAGGCAGGGGGCTCGGGAACTGAAGCTTTCTTT. Its translation: CASREAGGSGTEAFF. Combining the CDR3 with reference TRBV5-1 and TRBJ1-1 gives the whole variable domain KAGVTQTPRYLIKTRGQQVTLSCSPISGHRSVSWYQQTPGQGLQFLFEYFSETQRNKGNFPGRFSGRQFSNSRSEMNVSTLELGDSALYLCASREAGGSGTEAFFGQGTRLTVV.

This clonotype has at least ten counts. The DNA for the CDR3 is TGTGCCAGCAGCCCTCCGGTGGACAGGAAGCCCTACGAGCAGTACTTC. This translates into CASSPPVDRKPYEQYF. The rearrangement uses TRBV14 and TRBJ2-7; TRBD1 matches at 7 bases. The germline V gene has CDR1 SGHDN and CDR2 FVKESK. Germline trimming cut 4 bases from V and 2 bases from J; bases unmatched to any gene: 11. The CDR3 totals 16 residues.

The V and J genes are TRBV5-8 and TRBJ2-7, with a weak D call TRBD1 (5 bases). V dropped 0 bases and J dropped 2 bases, with 9 bases sitting between them. This CDR3 has 14 residues. Per germline, CDR1 SGHTS and CDR2 YDEGEE. This CDR3 reads CASSLGDRAYEQYF. In DNA form, the CDR3 reads TGTGCCAGCAGCTTGGGCGACAGAGCCTACGAGCAGTACTTC.

This clonotype was counted a few times. This chain connects TRBV6-2 or TRBV6-3 to TRBJ2-6; 7 bases align to TRBD1. The trim removed 7 bases at V and 1 base at J, leaving 7 bases unmatched. CDR1 and CDR2 (germline): MNHEY, SVGEGT. There are 16 residues in the CDR3. The DNA for the CDR3 is TGTGCCAGCACCCGGGACAGAATTTCTGGGGCCAACGTCCTGACTTTC. This codes for CASTRDRISGANVLTF.

The gene calls are TRBV13 and TRBJ2-7; a weak D match, TRBD1 (5 bases). The germline CDR1 and CDR2 sequences are PRHDT and FYEKMQ (reference sequence). The CDR3 runs to 11 residues. With 2 bases removed from V and 7 bases from J, the gap between germline ends came to 6 bases. CDR3 in amino acids: CASSLRQEQYF. The CDR3 DNA reads as TGTGCCAGCAGCTTACGACAGGAGCAGTACTTC.

This clonotype was seen a few times. The gene calls are TRBV11-2 and TRBJ2-1; D unclear. V gave up 1 base and J gave up 1 base, with 8 bases separating them. Germline values: CDR1 SGHAT, CDR2 FQNNGV. The CDR3 consists of 15 residues. The CDR3 sequence is CASSLVVRSYNEQFF. CDR3 coding DNA: TGTGCCAGCAGCTTAGTTGTTCGGTCCTACAATGAGCAGTTCTTC. The whole variable domain, remainder taken from reference TRBV11-2 and TRBJ2-1, is EAGVAQSPRYKIIEKRQSVAFWCNPISGHATLYWYQQILGQGPKLLIQFQNNGVVDDSQLPKDRFSAERLKGVDSTLKIQPAKLEDSAVYLCASSLVVRSYNEQFFGPGTRLTVL.

The chain uses TRBV29-1 and TRBJ2-7; D gene uncertain. The CDR3 has 13 amino acids. The V end was cut by 0 bases, the J end by 5 bases, with 11 bases between. The germline V gene encodes CDR1 SQVTM and CDR2 ANQGSEA. The CDR3 is CSVEDMKRDEQYF. The CDR3 coding sequence is TGCAGCGTTGAAGACATGAAACGGGACGAGCAGTACTTC.

This clonotype was recorded many times. This chain uses TRBV18 with TRBJ2-3; 9 positions match TRBD2. V lost 2 bases, J lost 1 base, and 13 bases stayed unmatched. CDR3 length: 19 residues. Germline-derived CDR1 and CDR2 are KGHSH and LQKENI. The CDR3 coding sequence is TGTGCCAGCTCACCAAGGTTGCGGGAGGGCAATCTTCGCACAGATACGCAGTATTTT. Translation gives CASSPRLREGNLRTDTQYF.

This clonotype was counted many times. This sequence joins TRBV4-1 and TRBJ2-1; D is undetermined. The CDR3 totals 16 residues. Looked up from germline, CDR1 is MGHRA and CDR2 is YSYEKL. Trimming stripped 4 bases from V and 8 bases from J, with 21 bases between. For the CDR3, the DNA is TGCGCCAGCAGCCTCGACTCTCCGGGCAGTCGGGATGAGCAGTTCTTC. It translates to CASSLDSPGSRDEQFF.

V gene TRBV29-1 combines with J gene TRBJ2-1; D not certain. The germline V and J ends were trimmed by 5 bases and 6 bases, with 5 bases remaining between them. Germline loops: CDR1 SQVTM, CDR2 ANQGSEA. CDR3 length: 10 amino acids. The CDR3 DNA follows: TGCAGCGTTTCAAGCAATGAGCAGTTCTTC. Protein: CSVSSNEQFF.

Here the CDR3 reads CASSQDEGTEAFF. CDR3 sequence (DNA): TGCGCCAGCAGCCAAGATGAAGGGACTGAAGCTTTCTTT. This chain connects TRBV4-1 to TRBJ1-1; no firm D call. The CDR3 contains 13 residues. V was clipped by 0 bases and J by 5 bases, with 7 bases between them. Germline V gene sequence: CDR1 MGHRA, CDR2 YSYEKL.

The chain employs TRBV12-3 or TRBV12-4 and TRBJ2-1; perhaps TRBD1 as D (6 bases). The CDR3 is 15 amino acids. Trimming cost V 6 bases and J 1 base, with 13 bases left between them. CDR3 sequence reads: CASSRRQGSYNEQFF. Written as DNA, the CDR3 is TGTGCCAGCAGCCGGCGCCAGGGGTCCTACAATGAGCAGTTCTTC.

This clonotype was detected ten times or more. The chain joins TRBV7-9 to TRBJ2-1; D ambiguous. Trimming removed 3 bases at V and 8 bases at J, with 14 bases between. CDR1 SEHNR and CDR2 FQNEAQ come from the germline V gene (reference sequence). The CDR3 extends over 14 amino acids. The CDR3 DNA reads TGTGCCAGCAGCTTTCTTACAAATCCGGATGAGCAGTTCTTC. This translates into CASSFLTNPDEQFF.

This clonotype showed up just a few times. The V and J genes are TRBV24-1 and TRBJ2-1; 8 bases line up with TRBD2. Germline V CDR1 and CDR2: KGHDR, SFDVKD. CDR3 length equals 16 residues. Trimming at V came to 3 bases and at J to 4 bases, leaving 7 bases not matched to a gene. The CDR3 here is CATSDSGRSIYNEQFF. CDR3 DNA sequence: TGTGCCACCAGTGATAGCGGGAGATCCATTTACAATGAGCAGTTCTTC.